A single sample gave rise to the 27 T cell receptor beta chains below, sequenced in a study of cytomegalovirus exposure and HLA in healthy donors. In the PCR, 60 Vbeta and 13 Jbeta primers were used. Profiled with immunoSEQ multiplex PCR; TCRdb holds only in-frame clones, not every one. Counted here are 95,000 to 100,000 clones, approximately 89% occurring once; the ten biggest clones make up about 3.6%. Sequenced sample: PBMCs. The receptors originated from a man in his thirties or forties in good health and CMV-seronegative.

This clone is a singleton in its sample. The CDR3 region is CASNSKVVLPSGANVLTF. CDR3 nucleotide sequence: TGTGCCAGCAACAGTAAAGTGGTGCTGCCATCTGGGGCCAACGTCCTGACTTTC. The V call is TRBV7-9, the J call TRBJ2-6, with D unresolved. Germline CDR1 is SEHNR and CDR2 is FQNEAQ (reference sequence). CDR3 length: 18 amino acids. V shed 7 bases and J shed 1 base, with 20 bases lying between them.

V gene TRBV7-9 combines with J gene TRBJ2-7; 10 bases agree with TRBD1. Losses at the gene ends were 5 bases for V and 2 bases for J; bases not matched to a gene: 6. Germline lookup yields CDR1 SEHNR and CDR2 FQNEAQ (reference sequence). The length of the CDR3 is 15 residues. CDR3 protein: CASSQGQGPAYEQYF. In nucleotides, the CDR3 is TGTGCCAGCAGCCAGGGACAGGGGCCGGCCTACGAGCAGTACTTC.

This clone was detected a few times. The chain combines TRBV2 with TRBJ1-1; D remains unclear. The CDR3 contains 13 residues. V dropped 5 bases and J dropped 4 bases, with 11 bases sitting between them. Germline V gene data show CDR1 as SNHLY and CDR2 as FYNNEI. CDR3 coding DNA: TGTGCCAGCAGTAACACCGCGGGCACTGAAGCTTTCTTT. Its protein product is CASSNTAGTEAFF. Filled out from reference TRBV2 and TRBJ1-1, the complete variable domain reads EPEVTQTPSHQVTQMGQEVILRCVPISNHLYFYWYRQILGQKVEFLVSFYNNEISEKSEIFDDQFSVERPDGSNFTLKIRSTKLEDSAMYFCASSNTAGTEAFFGQGTRLTVV.

The chain carries TRBV4-2 and TRBJ2-7; the D is unclear. CDR1 is LGHNA and CDR2 is YNFKEQ in the germline V gene. Trimming removed 1 base at V and 3 bases at J, with 16 bases between. This CDR3 contains 16 residues. The CDR3 DNA reads TGTGCCAGCAGCCAAGCCTCTTCGGCAGGTTACTACGAGCAGTACTTC. Translated: CASSQASSAGYYEQYF.

The chain combines TRBV6-4 with TRBJ2-5; 7 bases align to TRBD1. The germline gives CDR1 MRHNA, CDR2 SNTAGT. Unmatched junction bases numbered 5, after V lost 2 bases and J lost 2 bases. The CDR3 contains 15 residues. Here the CDR3 reads CASSDPPGQQETQYF. In DNA, the CDR3 is TGTGCCAGCAGTGACCCTCCGGGACAGCAAGAGACCCAGTACTTC.

The chain joins TRBV5-1 to TRBJ1-4; D unclear. This CDR3 spans 15 amino acids. Looked up from germline, CDR1 is SGHRS and CDR2 is YFSETQ. Trimming removed 4 bases at V and 6 bases at J, with 16 bases between. As DNA, the CDR3 is TGCGCCAGCAGCGCGGGGAGCGCACGCGATGAAAAACTGTTTTTT. Translation gives CASSAGSARDEKLFF.

The V gene is TRBV15, the J gene TRBJ2-3, with 15 bases fitting TRBD2. V gave up 0 bases and J gave up 4 bases; unmatched junction bases: 2. The CDR3 totals 17 residues. Germline V gives CDR1 LNHNV, CDR2 YYDKDF (reference sequence). The CDR3 bases are TGTGCCACCAGCAGAGATGGACTAGCGGGGGGGCCAGATACGCAGTATTTT. This translates into CATSRDGLAGGPDTQYF. The full variable domain, with the rest looked up from reference TRBV15 and TRBJ2-3, is DAMVIQNPRYQVTQFGKPVTLSCSQTLNHNVMYWYQQKSSQAPKLLFHYYDKDFNNEADTPDNFQSRRPNTSFCFLDIRSPGLGDTAMYLCATSRDGLAGGPDTQYFGPGTRLTVL.

The chain joins TRBV7-9 to TRBJ2-5; TRBD1 matches at 11 bases. V lost 5 bases to trimming and J lost 5 bases; unmatched junction nucleotides: 10. CDR1 is SEHNR and CDR2 is FQNEAQ in the germline V gene (reference sequence). The CDR3 runs 16 residues. The CDR3 DNA reads TGTGCCAGCAGCCGAGGGACAGGGGGAGTGGGCGAGACCCAGTACTTC. Protein sequence: CASSRGTGGVGETQYF.

The V call is TRBV6-6, the J call TRBJ2-1, with D perhaps matching TRBD1 (6 bases). V gave up 0 bases and J gave up 8 bases, with 14 bases separating them. This CDR3 comprises 15 residues. The germline V gene encodes CDR1 MNHNY and CDR2 SVGAGI (reference sequence). CDR3 nucleotides: TGTGCCAGCAGTTACTCGAGAGGGGGAACGGATGAGCAGTTCTTC. This sequence encodes CASSYSRGGTDEQFF.

The CDR3 DNA is TGTGCCAGCAGCTTAGGAGGGATCAGCAATCAGCCCCAGCATTTT. Amino acid sequence: CASSLGGISNQPQHF. The chain recombines TRBV7-2 with TRBJ1-5; D unresolved. Trimming shortened V by 1 base and J by 1 base, and 8 bases separated the two germline ends. Germline V gene data show CDR1 as SGHTA and CDR2 as FQGNSA. The length of the CDR3 is 15 residues.

The gene calls are TRBV5-1 and TRBJ2-5, with 14 bases fitting TRBD2. The CDR3 spans 18 residues. Germline CDR1 SGHRS, CDR2 YFSETQ. V was clipped by 0 bases and J by 0 bases; unmatched bases: 4. CDR3 amino acids: CASSLEGLAGDDQETQYF. The CDR3, as DNA: TGCGCCAGCAGCTTGGAGGGACTAGCGGGGGATGACCAAGAGACCCAGTACTTC.

This clone was seen once. This chain joins TRBV7-2 and TRBJ2-7; 10 bases match TRBD2. The CDR3 has 15 amino acids. The junction had 1 base not matched to a gene; V was cut back by 0 bases and J by 2 bases. CDR1 is SGHTA, CDR2 FQGNSA, per germline. The CDR3 DNA reads TGTGCCAGCAGCTTAGCAAGCGGGGGGGCCTACGAGCAGTACTTC. Amino acids: CASSLASGGAYEQYF.

The chain is built from TRBV5-1 and TRBJ2-7; D possibly corresponds to TRBD1 (5 bases). The CDR3 contains 14 residues. Trimming shortened V by 0 bases and J by 2 bases, and 9 bases separated the two germline ends. Per the germline V gene, CDR1 is SGHRS and CDR2 is YFSETQ. CDR3: CASSLEPGTYEQYF. CDR3 sequence (DNA): TGCGCCAGCAGCTTGGAGCCAGGGACCTACGAGCAGTACTTC.

The chain couples TRBV10-3 to TRBJ2-1, with 7 bases that match TRBD2. The CDR3 is 15 amino acids. Germline-derived CDR1 and CDR2 are ENHRY and SYGVKD. J gave up 2 bases and V 10 bases, and 11 bases lay outside the gene matches. CDR3 bases: TGTGCCACGAATGCCGAGCTAGCGGCCTACAATGAGCAGTTCTTC. It encodes CATNAELAAYNEQFF.

The rearrangement uses TRBV4-2 and TRBJ2-1, with 9 bases that match TRBD2. Germline V CDR1 and CDR2: LGHNA, YNFKEQ. There are 15 residues in the CDR3. V trimming: 3 bases; J trimming: 4 bases; junction bases outside the gene matches: 4. The CDR3 DNA reads as TGTGCCAGCAGCCACCAGCGGGGGGATTACAATGAGCAGTTCTTC. This gives the protein CASSHQRGDYNEQFF.

The chain has TRBV5-1 and TRBJ1-1, with D unresolved. The V gene lost 4 bases and the J gene lost 1 base, with 11 bases spanning the gap. This CDR3 has 14 residues. Germline CDR1 and CDR2: SGHRS and YFSETQ. The DNA of the CDR3 is TGCGCCAGCAGCCCTTGGCCCCAGAACACTGAAGCTTTCTTT. Its protein product is CASSPWPQNTEAFF. The variable domain in full, completed from reference TRBV5-1 and TRBJ1-1, reads KAGVTQTPRYLIKTRGQQVTLSCSPISGHRSVSWYQQTPGQGLQFLFEYFSETQRNKGNFPGRFSGRQFSNSRSEMNVSTLELGDSALYLCASSPWPQNTEAFFGQGTRLTVV.

The chain has TRBV6-1 and TRBJ2-7; 8 nucleotides align to TRBD1. The CDR3 loop spans 13 amino acids. The V and J ends lost 5 bases and 3 bases, in that order; junction bases with no gene match: 3. Germline V gene sequence: CDR1 MNHNS, CDR2 SASEGT. CDR3 amino acids: CASSTTGGYEQYF. As DNA, the CDR3 is TGTGCCAGCAGTACCACAGGGGGCTACGAGCAGTACTTC.

This sequence joins TRBV6-1 and TRBJ2-3; 10 bases align to TRBD1. V dropped 7 bases and J dropped 3; count of bases not matched to a gene: 7. Germline V CDR1 and CDR2: MNHNS, SASEGT. The CDR3 is 15 amino acids. CDR3 sequence: CASTQRGQGTDTQYF. The CDR3 DNA is TGTGCCAGCACCCAAAGGGGACAGGGGACAGATACGCAGTATTTT.

The J gene is TRBJ1-6, the V gene TRBV30; D possibly corresponds to TRBD1 (6 bases). The germline V gene has CDR1 GTSNPN and CDR2 SVGIG (reference sequence). V was trimmed by 0 bases and J by 0 bases, leaving 9 bases between them. This CDR3 contains 16 residues. The CDR3 DNA is TGTGCCTGGAGTGTAGGGGGAGTCTCCTATAATTCACCCCTCCACTTT. Protein product: CAWSVGGVSYNSPLHF.

The V and J genes are TRBV10-3 and TRBJ2-7, with TRBD2 matching 8 bases. The CDR3 extends over 15 amino acids. The V gene end was trimmed by 4 bases and the J gene end by 1 base; junction bases not matched to a gene: 6. Germline values: CDR1 ENHRY, CDR2 SYGVKD. The DNA of the CDR3 is TGTGCCATCAGTGGACAGCGGGGGACTTCCTACGAGCAGTACTTC. It specifies CAISGQRGTSYEQYF.

This chain links TRBV7-9 with TRBJ2-1; D is perhaps TRBD2 (6 bases). Germline-derived CDR1 and CDR2 are SEHNR and FQNEAQ (reference sequence). The CDR3 totals 19 residues. V lost 2 bases and J 2 bases, leaving 22 bases between the germline ends. CDR3 region: CASSLKRAGRKVPYNEQFF. The CDR3, as DNA: TGTGCCAGCAGCTTAAAGAGGGCAGGGAGGAAGGTACCCTACAATGAGCAGTTCTTC.

This chain connects TRBV28 to TRBJ1-4, with 7 positions matching TRBD1. The CDR3 sequence is 13 residues long. Per germline, CDR1 MDHEN and CDR2 SYDVKM. Trimming removed 10 bases from V and 6 bases from J; junction bases left unmatched: 8. The CDR3 sequence is CATSGTAYEKLFF. CDR3 nucleotides: TGTGCCACGTCCGGGACAGCCTATGAAAAACTGTTTTTT.

The J gene is TRBJ2-1, the V gene TRBV4-2, with 7 positions matching TRBD1. V shed 0 bases, J shed 1 base, and the junction held 3 bases outside the gene matches. Germline V lookup: CDR1 LGHNA, CDR2 YNFKEQ. This CDR3 is built from 16 residues. CDR3 loop: CASSQDRQGSYNEQFF. In DNA form, the CDR3 reads TGTGCCAGCAGCCAAGACAGACAGGGTTCCTACAATGAGCAGTTCTTC.

This chain connects TRBV9 to TRBJ2-5; 8 bases line up with TRBD2. The V segment lost 3 bases and the J segment 2 bases; nucleotides outside the gene matches: 15. The germline V gene has CDR1 SGDLS and CDR2 YYNGEE. The CDR3 has 18 amino acids. CDR3 residues: CASSASPFTRGGQETQYF. In DNA, the CDR3 is TGTGCCAGCAGCGCCTCCCCCTTCACTCGGGGGGGACAAGAGACCCAGTACTTC.

A single count supports this clone. The CDR3 reads CASSLGRISNQPQHF. CDR3 nucleotides: TGTGCCAGCAGCTTAGGGCGGATTAGCAATCAGCCCCAGCATTTT. The chain joins TRBV7-8 to TRBJ1-5; the D is unclear. Trimming took off 1 base at V and 0 bases at J, with 7 bases between the two ends. Germline CDR1 SGHVS, CDR2 FQNEAQ. The CDR3 is 15 residues long.

This chain uses TRBV6-5 with TRBJ2-3; D gene ambiguous. The V gene's germline CDR1 is MNHEY and CDR2 SVGAGI. This CDR3 spans 14 amino acids. V dropped 7 bases and J dropped 2 bases, with 13 bases sitting between them. The CDR3 nucleotides are TGTGCCAGCATGGGTACAGTCCCCACAGATACGCAGTATTTT. Residues: CASMGTVPTDTQYF.

This clone was counted once. The rearrangement joins TRBV2 to TRBJ2-2; D unresolved. CDR1 SNHLY and CDR2 FYNNEI come from the germline V gene. CDR3 length: 15 amino acids. V was trimmed by 5 bases and J by 0 bases, leaving 10 bases between them. CDR3 in amino acids: CASSIDGANTGELFF. CDR3 nucleotide sequence: TGTGCCAGCAGTATCGACGGAGCGAACACCGGGGAGCTGTTTTTT.